In its sample, the clone carrying this TCR beta chain was seen many times. Its specificity is not known. These data are taken from a study of read filtering for tumor transcriptome and immune sequencing. From 350 to 500 ng of RNA, a library with molecular barcoded alpha/delta and beta/gamma adaptors was made. A single record per CDR3 protein comes from TCRdb applying MiXCR to the reads. This repertoire shows tens of thousands of distinct CDR3 sequences, roughly an eighth found once; its top ten account for about 59%. At the time of active disease, bone marrow was collected from every patient. Germline-derived CDR1 and CDR2 are DFQATT and SNEGSKA (reference sequence). V lost 0 bases to trimming and J lost 2 bases, with 8 bases between them. The CDR3 is 14 residues long. Overall study findings and caveats: Dropping single-read clonotypes raised IR-seq and RNA-seq shared-clonotype correlation.

The rearrangement joins TRBV20-1 to TRBJ1-5, with D unresolved. The sample consisted of a population of CD138-negative cells sorted from bone marrow. This sequence originates from a donor aged 40 or older with multiple myeloma. The CDR3 loop is CSARDPDRNQPQHF. The CDR3 DNA sequence: TGCAGTGCTAGAGATCCCGACCGCAATCAGCCCCAGCATTTT.